This T cell receptor beta chain was identified in a study of CD8 T cells in Susac syndrome. On the study more broadly: There were about 6 sequenced Susac syndrome patients with active disease and roughly 8 in remission. Blood was drawn from Susac syndrome patients while they were therapy-naive, on corticosteroids, or on intravenous immunoglobulin alone.

CDR1 is MGHRA and CDR2 is YSYEKL in the germline V gene. CDR3 length: 14 amino acids. J gave up 4 bases and V 0 bases, and 0 bases lay outside the gene matches. Random hexamers served to reverse transcribe about 0.45 to 1 ug RNA. TCRdb re-analysed the immunoSEQ multiplex PCR reads in MiXCR, keeping a single row per CDR3 protein. The table records 85,000 to 95,000 distinct CDR3 sequences, around 94% of them present only once. A few counts support this clonotype. The TEMRA cells underwent FACS enrichment, while the CD8+ and CD4+ T cells underwent negative isolation. This chain connects TRBV4-1 to TRBJ2-5, with 9 positions matching TRBD1. Input material: CD4+ T cells from PBMCs. This receptor was taken from a human donor with Susac syndrome. CDR3 nucleotides: TGCGCCAGCAGCCAAGAGGACAGGGGAGAGACCCAGTACTTC. It codes for CASSQEDRGETQYF.